Each of the 26 T cell receptor beta chains below was sequenced from the same sample in a study. MiXCR, run by TCRdb on the 5' RACE reads, gives a single entry per CDR3 protein. The sample lists about 6,200 distinct CDR3 sequences; roughly three fifths were seen once. Sample: tumor-infiltrating memory CD4+ T cells sorted from the breast tumor. Subset reported: memory CD4+ T cells, CD4+CD45RO+CD25-. Every receptor here comes from a female donor with breast cancer.

The chain has TRBV4-2 and TRBJ2-7; possible D gene TRBD1, 6 bases. V gave up 4 bases and J gave up 3 bases, with 25 bases separating them. The length of the CDR3 is 18 residues. Germline loops: CDR1 LGHNA, CDR2 YNFKEQ. The CDR3 here is CASSPIGERGFTRYEQYF. CDR3 nucleotide sequence: TGTGCCAGCAGCCCAATAGGGGAGAGGGGGTTTACACGCTACGAGCAGTACTTC.

This clonotype was observed a handful of times. The genes are TRBV4-2 and TRBJ1-5; TRBD1 agrees at 7 bases. The CDR3 consists of 13 residues. Looked up from germline, CDR1 is LGHNA and CDR2 is YNFKEQ. The junction had 2 bases not matched to a gene; V was cut back by 4 bases and J by 5 bases. CDR3 sequence reads: CASSRDRDQPQHF. As DNA, the CDR3 is TGTGCCAGCAGCCGGGACAGAGATCAGCCCCAGCATTTT.

The chain has TRBV4-1 and TRBJ2-7; 7 bases line up with TRBD1. This CDR3 is built from 14 residues. Trimming cost V 2 bases and J 5 bases; bases outside gene matches: 6. Germline V lookup: CDR1 MGHRA, CDR2 YSYEKL. In nucleotides, the CDR3 is TGCGCCAGCAGCCAACAGTTGCAGGGGGACGAGCAGTACTTC. Translated, it gives CASSQQLQGDEQYF.

This clonotype was seen only a few times. This CDR3 is CASSYAGRLNTEAFF. As DNA, the CDR3 is TGTGCCAGCAGTTACGCGGGCAGGTTGAACACTGAAGCTTTCTTT. V usage is TRBV6-6 and J usage is TRBJ1-1; no definite D call. With 2 bases removed from V and 0 bases from J, the gap between germline ends came to 10 bases. There are 15 residues in the CDR3. CDR1 and CDR2 (germline): MNHNY, SVGAGI (reference sequence).

Comments on this clonotype: A read error may account for a junction end that differs from germline. The chain is built from TRBV5-1 and TRBJ1-6; the D is unclear. Germline V lookup: CDR1 SGHRS, CDR2 YFSETQ. The CDR3 runs 14 residues. The CDR3 coding sequence is TGTGCCAGCAGCCTCGCGACGGCTAATTCACCCCTCCACTTT. It translates to CASSLATANSPLHF. The full variable domain, rest sourced from reference TRBV5-1 and TRBJ1-6, is KAGVTQTPRYLIKTRGQQVTLSCSPISGHRSVSWYQQTPGQGLQFLFEYFSETQRNKGNFPGRFSGRQFSNSRSEMNVSTLELGDSALYLCASSLATANSPLHFGNGTRLTVT.

In regard to this clonotype: Compared with germline, one end of the junction differs, possibly owing to a read error. The chain joins TRBV4-1 to TRBJ1-1, with D possibly being TRBD1 (6 bases). Germline V gives CDR1 MGHRA, CDR2 YSYEKL. The CDR3 totals 17 residues. For the CDR3, the DNA is TGTGCCAGTAGCCAAGGTGTCGGGGGGCCGATGAACACTGAAGCTTTCTTT. It yields the protein CASSQGVGGPMNTEAFF.

This clonotype was detected only a few times. The chain combines TRBV7-3 with TRBJ2-2; possibly TRBD2 for D (6 bases). The ends were cut back, 1 base at V and 2 bases at J, with 11 bases in the middle. Germline-derived CDR1 and CDR2 are SGHTA and FQGTGA. CDR3 length: 16 amino acids. The CDR3 loop reads CASSLNAGLNTGELFF. CDR3 sequence (DNA): TGTGCCAGCAGCTTAAACGCGGGATTAAACACCGGGGAGCTGTTTTTT.

This clonotype was detected only a few times. CDR3 DNA: TGCGCCACGTGGGGGACTAGCGGGAGAGAGACCCAGTACTTC. It yields the protein CATWGTSGRETQYF. The chain uses TRBV20-1 and TRBJ2-5, with TRBD2 identical over 14 bases. The CDR3 length is 14 residues. In germline, CDR1 is DFQATT, CDR2 SNEGSKA (reference sequence).

The chain is built from TRBV4-2 and TRBJ2-5; possibly TRBD2 for D (6 bases). There are 14 residues in the CDR3. Trimming pared 6 bases from V and 1 base from J, leaving 12 bases between. Germline V gene data show CDR1 as LGHNA and CDR2 as YNFKEQ. The CDR3 loop reads CASSQGGLQETQYF. The CDR3 nucleotides read TGTGCCAGCAGTCAGGGAGGCCTCCAAGAGACCCAGTACTTC.

The V gene is TRBV9, the J gene TRBJ2-1, with 10 bases identical to TRBD2. Germline trimming cut 4 bases from V and 7 bases from J; bases unmatched to any gene: 2. Germline V gives CDR1 SGDLS, CDR2 YYNGEE. The length of the CDR3 is 13 residues. The CDR3 bases are TGTGCCAGCAGCCCTAGCGGGAGTAATGAGCAGTTCTTC. Residues: CASSPSGSNEQFF.

This clonotype was observed a few times. The chain employs TRBV20-1 and TRBJ2-5; D is tentatively TRBD1 or TRBD2 (5 bases each). The germline V gene encodes CDR1 DFQATT and CDR2 SNEGSKA (reference sequence). The germline V and J ends were trimmed by 3 bases and 5 bases, with 19 bases remaining between them. CDR3 length: 15 residues. The CDR3 nucleotides are TGCAGTGCTAGGGGGGATCCGGGACCCACGGAGACCCAGTACTTC. This gives the protein CSARGDPGPTETQYF.

This rearrangement joins TRBV5-1 to TRBJ2-3; D possibly corresponds to TRBD2 (5 bases). Trimming pared 0 bases from V and 6 bases from J, leaving 14 bases between. Germline CDR1 reads SGHRS; CDR2 reads YFSETQ. The CDR3 has 15 amino acids. The CDR3 protein is CASSLDSAAGDTQYF. The CDR3 nucleotides are TGCGCCAGCAGCTTGGATAGCGCCGCTGGGGATACGCAGTATTTT.

This clonotype was detected a few times. One junction end does not reproduce the germline sequence, and a read error may be involved. The V and J genes are TRBV5-1 and TRBJ2-7; D gene ambiguous. Germline CDR1 and CDR2: SGHRS and YFSETQ. The CDR3 is made up of 14 amino acids. The CDR3 DNA reads TGCGCCAGCAGTTTGGTTGCCGGCCCCTACGAGCAGTACTTC. It codes for CASSLVAGPYEQYF.

The CDR3 coding sequence is TGTGCCAGCAGCCCTTCGACTAGAGGGACCCAGTACTTC. Residues: CASSPSTRGTQYF. The chain couples TRBV7-3 to TRBJ2-5, with a tentative D call TRBD2 (6 bases). Looked up from germline, CDR1 is SGHTA and CDR2 is FQGTGA. Trimming removed 5 bases at V and 7 bases at J, with 14 bases between. This CDR3 spans 13 amino acids.

This clonotype was observed a handful of times. The J gene is TRBJ1-5, the V gene TRBV20-1, with D tentatively TRBD1 (6 bases). CDR1 DFQATT and CDR2 SNEGSKA come from the germline V gene (reference sequence). The CDR3 sequence is 14 residues long. V shed 3 bases and J shed 4 bases, with 13 bases lying between them. The chain's CDR3 is CSASEDRINQPQHF. The CDR3 nucleotides read TGCAGTGCTAGTGAGGACAGAATTAATCAGCCCCAGCATTTT.

This clonotype occurred once. The J gene is TRBJ2-1, the V gene TRBV20-1; D is undetermined. CDR1 and CDR2 from the germline V gene are DFQATT and SNEGSKA (reference sequence). V lost 5 bases, J lost 7 bases, and 9 bases lay in between. The CDR3 consists of 11 residues. CDR3 sequence reads: CSASELNEQFF. CDR3 DNA sequence: TGCAGTGCTTCGGAGTTGAATGAGCAGTTCTTC.

This clonotype turned up a few times. DNA for the CDR3: TGTGCCACCAGCAGAGATCTAGGAGAGACCCAGTACTTC. Protein sequence: CATSRDLGETQYF. The rearrangement joins TRBV15 to TRBJ2-5; D gene unclear. Germline lookup yields CDR1 LNHNV and CDR2 YYDKDF (reference sequence). Trimming shortened V by 0 bases and J by 4 bases, and 6 bases separated the two germline ends. This CDR3 has 13 residues.

V and J are TRBV7-3 and TRBJ2-7, with 8 bases identical to TRBD1. This CDR3 region has 18 residues. Trimming removed 4 bases from V and 0 bases from J; junction bases left unmatched: 14. Germline CDR1 reads SGHTA; CDR2 reads FQGTGA. The CDR3 loop is CASSWGLITGGLSYEQYF. Written as DNA, the CDR3 is TGTGCCAGCAGCTGGGGCCTTATAACAGGGGGACTCTCCTACGAGCAGTACTTC.

This clonotype was found a few times. This sequence joins TRBV20-1 and TRBJ1-5; tentatively, D is TRBD1 (5 bases). The V gene's germline CDR1 is DFQATT and CDR2 SNEGSKA (reference sequence). The CDR3 extends over 13 amino acids. Trimming cost V 6 bases and J 3 bases, with 12 bases left between them. The CDR3 sequence is CSASRDDNQPQHF. The CDR3 nucleotides are TGCAGTGCCAGCCGGGACGACAATCAGCCCCAGCATTTT.

CDR3: CASSPPGTGAANEQFF. In DNA form, the CDR3 reads TGTGCCAGCTCACCCCCCGGGACAGGGGCCGCCAATGAGCAGTTCTTC. The chain carries TRBV18 and TRBJ2-1, with 10 nucleotides matching TRBD1. V lost 3 bases to trimming and J lost 6 bases; unmatched junction nucleotides: 8. CDR3 size: 16 residues. CDR1 is KGHSH, CDR2 LQKENI, per germline.

V is TRBV12-3 or TRBV12-4 and J is TRBJ1-6; D is possibly TRBD1 (6 bases). This CDR3 spans 14 amino acids. V was trimmed by 6 bases and J by 10 bases, leaving 16 bases between them. The CDR3 is CASSLGGGRSPLHF. The DNA of the CDR3 is TGTGCCAGCAGCCTAGGAGGGGGGCGGTCACCCCTCCACTTT.

This clonotype was counted only a few times. The V call is TRBV12-3 or TRBV12-4, the J call TRBJ2-5, with a possible D match to TRBD2 (6 bases). The ends were cut back, 6 bases at V and 5 bases at J, with 16 bases in the middle. This CDR3 spans 14 amino acids. CDR3 nucleotide sequence: TGTGCCAGCAGCGAACGGGGGACGAGGGAGACCCAGTACTTC. This sequence encodes CASSERGTRETQYF.

This clonotype came up once. The chain couples TRBV7-4 to TRBJ2-1; D is unclear. From germline, CDR1 is SGHVT and CDR2 SQSDAQ. Trimming left V 6 bases short and J 10 bases short, with 10 bases between. The CDR3 contains 11 residues. This chain's CDR3 is CASRKVNEQFF. The CDR3 nucleotides are TGTGCCAGCAGGAAGGTTAACGAGCAGTTCTTC.

This clonotype was seen only once. The CDR3 nucleotides are TGTGCCAGCAGTCCTAGGGACACTGAAGCTTTCTTT. Its translation: CASSPRDTEAFF. The V gene is TRBV6-6, the J gene TRBJ1-1, with unresolved D. Germline V gives CDR1 MNHNY, CDR2 SVGAGI (reference sequence). The CDR3 loop spans 12 amino acids. V was cut by 5 bases and J by 3 bases, with 7 bases left in between.

The chain couples TRBV20-1 to TRBJ2-5; 7 nucleotides agree with TRBD2. V dropped 3 bases and J dropped 4; count of bases not matched to a gene: 5. The germline V gene encodes CDR1 DFQATT and CDR2 SNEGSKA (reference sequence). This CDR3 contains 13 residues. The DNA of the CDR3 is TGCAGTGCTAGGCTTGGGGGGGGAGAGACCCAGTACTTC. It encodes CSARLGGGETQYF.

This chain links TRBV6-4 with TRBJ2-1; D not certain. Germline V gene sequence: CDR1 MRHNA, CDR2 SNTAGT. The germline V and J ends were trimmed by 5 bases and 4 bases, with 9 bases remaining between them. This CDR3 spans 13 amino acids. The CDR3: CASSIGPYNEQFF. The CDR3 bases are TGTGCCAGCAGTATAGGACCATACAATGAGCAGTTCTTC.